This TCR beta chain was found in a study of blood T cell repertoires in COVID-19. On the study more broadly: Samples taken during acute and convalescent COVID-19 were collected in the United States, Italy and Spain. Nucleic acid was either cDNA or gDNA, and it came from T cells, B-cell-depleted T cells, or PBMCs.

How the authors handled the data: Estimation of nucleated cell counts was performed using reference gene primer amplification. Clones were sequenced by immunoSEQ multiplex PCR, and TCRdb holds only the in-frame ones, with some missing. V and J calls plus clone size are reproduced from that table; the DNA served to infer D and trimming. The sample contains about 400,000 clones, more than 70% of which appear only once. This CDR3 has 13 residues. V dropped 1 base and J dropped 4 bases, with 7 bases sitting between them. In germline, CDR1 is MGHRA, CDR2 YSYEKL. The sequencing input was peripheral blood. The chain carries TRBV4-1 and TRBJ1-2, with TRBD1 as a possible D gene (5 bases). The receptor comes from a man between 35 and 55 years old with acute or convalescent COVID-19. In DNA form, the CDR3 reads TGCGCCAGCAGCCAAGGGGGGGTCTATGGCTACACCTTC. It translates to CASSQGGVYGYTF.